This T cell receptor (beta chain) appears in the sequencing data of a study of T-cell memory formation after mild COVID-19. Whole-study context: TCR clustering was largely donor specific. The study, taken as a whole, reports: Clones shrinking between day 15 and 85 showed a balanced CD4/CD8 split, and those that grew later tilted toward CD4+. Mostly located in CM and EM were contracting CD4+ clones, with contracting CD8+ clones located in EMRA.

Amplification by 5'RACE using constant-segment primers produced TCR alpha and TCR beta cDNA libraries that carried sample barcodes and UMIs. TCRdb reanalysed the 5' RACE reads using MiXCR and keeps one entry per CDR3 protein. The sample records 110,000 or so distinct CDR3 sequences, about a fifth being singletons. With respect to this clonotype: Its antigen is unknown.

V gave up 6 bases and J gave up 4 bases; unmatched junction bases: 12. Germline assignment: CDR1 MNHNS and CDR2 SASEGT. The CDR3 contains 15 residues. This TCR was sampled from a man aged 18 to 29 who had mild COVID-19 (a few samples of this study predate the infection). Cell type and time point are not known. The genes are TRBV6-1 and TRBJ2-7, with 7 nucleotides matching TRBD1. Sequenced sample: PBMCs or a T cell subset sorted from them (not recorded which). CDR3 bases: TGTGCCAGCAGAAACAGAGGGACAGAATTATACGAGCAGTACGTC. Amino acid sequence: CASRNRGTELYEQYV.